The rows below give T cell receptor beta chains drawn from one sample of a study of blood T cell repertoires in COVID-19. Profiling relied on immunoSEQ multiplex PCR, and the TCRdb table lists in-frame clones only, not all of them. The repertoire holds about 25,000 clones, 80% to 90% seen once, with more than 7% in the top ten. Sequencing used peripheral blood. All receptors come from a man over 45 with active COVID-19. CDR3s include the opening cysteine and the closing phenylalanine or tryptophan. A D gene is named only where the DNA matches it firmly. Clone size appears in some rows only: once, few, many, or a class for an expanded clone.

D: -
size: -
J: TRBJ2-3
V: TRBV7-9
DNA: TGTGCCAGCAGCCCAGGGGCGGCGGGAGCGCGGACAGATACGCAGTATTTT
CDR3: CASSPGAAGARTDTQYF

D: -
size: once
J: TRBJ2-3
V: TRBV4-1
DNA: TGCGCCAGCAGCCAGGGGGCGCGTGAAATGACAGATACGCAGTATTTT
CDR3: CASSQGAREMTDTQYF

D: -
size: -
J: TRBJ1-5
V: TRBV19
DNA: TGTGCCAGTAGTGAACAGCAAGATCAGCCCCAGCATTTT
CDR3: CASSEQQDQPQHF

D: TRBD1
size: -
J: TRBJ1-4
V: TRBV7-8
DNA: TGTGCCAGCAGCCCTGACAGGGTCGGACGTGAAAAACTGTTTTTT
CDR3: CASSPDRVGREKLFF

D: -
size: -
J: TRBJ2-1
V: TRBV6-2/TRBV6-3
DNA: TGTGCCAGCAGTCTGAGGCCCCATGAGCAGTTCTTC
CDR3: CASSLRPHEQFF

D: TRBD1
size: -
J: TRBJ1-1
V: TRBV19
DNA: TGTGCCAGTTCCTTAGGGACAGGGCCGAACACTGAAGCTTTCTTT
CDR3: CASSLGTGPNTEAFF

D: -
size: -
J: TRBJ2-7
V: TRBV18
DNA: TGTGCCAGCTCACCACTGGAGCCAGCAGCTTACGAGCAGTACTTC
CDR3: CASSPLEPAAYEQYF

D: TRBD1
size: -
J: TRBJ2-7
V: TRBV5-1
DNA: TGCGCCAGCAGCCGGAGGCCGGACAGGGCCCCCGAGCAGTACTTC
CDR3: CASSRRPDRAPEQYF

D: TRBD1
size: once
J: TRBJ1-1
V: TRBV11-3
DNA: TGTGCCAGCAGCCCAAGGACAGGGAACACTGAAGCTTTCTTT
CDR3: CASSPRTGNTEAFF

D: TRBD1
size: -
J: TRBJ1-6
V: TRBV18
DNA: TGTGCCAGCTCACCTATGGACAGGGTTAATTCACCCCTCCACTTT
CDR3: CASSPMDRVNSPLHF

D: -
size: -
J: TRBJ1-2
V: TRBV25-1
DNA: TGTGCCAGCAGTGTTGGGACTGTTGGCTACACCTTC
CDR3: CASSVGTVGYTF

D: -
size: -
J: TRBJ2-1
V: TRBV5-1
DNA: TGCGCCAGCAGCTTGGGACTCCACGACAATGAGCAGTTCTTC
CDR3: CASSLGLHDNEQFF

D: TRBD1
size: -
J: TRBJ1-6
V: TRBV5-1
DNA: TGCGCCAGCAGCTTGGGACAGGGTATGTCTTCACCCCTCCACTTT
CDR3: CASSLGQGMSSPLHF